This is a list of T cell receptor beta chains from one sample in a study of cytomegalovirus exposure and HLA in healthy donors. Produced via immunoSEQ multiplex PCR; TCRdb's table is partial and in-frame only. The sample lists 150,000 to 200,000 clones; about 80% were seen once. The source material was PBMCs. Receptors originate from a boy between 5 and 17 years old in good health and CMV-seronegative. Both conserved end residues are part of each CDR3. D genes are given only for firm matches. The size of a clone is reported for some rows only, either as once, few or many, or as a class for expanded clones.

clone_size	v_call	j_call	d_call	cdr3_length	cdr3_aa	cdr3_nt
NA	TRBV29-1	TRBJ1-2	NA	9	CSVGDGYTF	TGCAGCGTAGGGGATGGCTACACCTTC
few	TRBV7-2	TRBJ2-6	NA	15	CASSLGSSGANVLTF	TGTGCCAGCAGCTTAGGTAGCTCTGGGGCCAACGTCCTGACTTTC
once	TRBV6-1	TRBJ1-5	NA	13	CASSETGSAAQHF	TGTGCCAGCAGTGAAACGGGGTCTGCGGCCCAGCATTTT
NA	TRBV10-3	TRBJ2-3	TRBD1	13	CAIRDRSTDTQYF	TGTGCCATCAGGGACAGGAGCACAGATACGCAGTATTTT
few	TRBV11-1	TRBJ2-2	NA	13	CASSPRGRGELFF	TGTGCCAGCAGCCCCAGGGGTCGCGGGGAGCTGTTTTTT
NA	TRBV25-1	TRBJ2-7	NA	15	CASSESKGSSYEQYF	TGTGCCAGCAGTGAATCGAAGGGGTCGTCCTACGAGCAGTACTTC
few	TRBV6-5	TRBJ1-2	NA	13	CASSESGDYGYTF	TGTGCCAGCAGTGAGTCAGGGGACTATGGCTACACCTTC
once	TRBV6-6	TRBJ2-3	NA	15	CASSYRWEPPDTQYF	TGTGCCAGCAGTTACAGGTGGGAGCCCCCAGATACGCAGTATTTT
NA	TRBV5-4	TRBJ1-2	NA	11	CASSVGRGYTF	TGTGCCAGCAGCGTCGGGAGGGGCTACACCTTC
NA	TRBV7-6	TRBJ2-5	NA	16	CASSLSLAATQETQYF	TGTGCCAGCAGCTTATCATTAGCGGCGACCCAAGAGACCCAGTACTTC
NA	TRBV30	TRBJ2-7	NA	13	CAWRPVFDYEQYF	TGTGCCTGGCGGCCGGTTTTCGACTACGAGCAGTACTTC